This T cell receptor beta chain was retrieved from a study of blood T cells in healthy people across ages. Overall study findings and caveats: Comparison with aged donors showed that long-lived donors had more naive CD4+ cells and higher diversity. Significant beta diversity loss was already apparent by age approximately 42, declining roughly linearly.

This clonotype has just a few counts. Its antigen is as yet unknown. Together with a sample-barcoded 5' primer, a J-beta primer mix was included in a second PCR lasting about 7 to 11 cycles. MiXCR was run by TCRdb on the 5' RACE reads, yielding one entry per CDR3 protein. The sample includes hundreds of thousands of distinct CDR3 sequences, 24% of them seen just once. The CDR3 sequence is 13 residues long. Trimming removed 5 bases from V and 6 bases from J, with 13 bases in between. Per germline, CDR1 SQVTM and CDR2 ANQGSEA. Per sample, extraction of total RNA gave at least 5 micrograms in every case. This sample was shared with a second study, whose subject was T cells of mothers and their children. That report adds: In this cohort, donors were three healthy Caucasian mothers plus their six children.

V gene TRBV29-1 combines with J gene TRBJ1-4; D perhaps matches TRBD1 (6 bases). Sequenced sample: blood. This clonotype was obtained from a boy younger than 18 in good health. In DNA form, the CDR3 reads TGCAGCGTTACCCAGGGGAAGGATGAAAAACTGTTTTTT. Translation gives CSVTQGKDEKLFF.